This T cell receptor beta chain was obtained from a study of blood T cell repertoires in COVID-19. The wider study: The analysed material was cDNA or gDNA that came from T cells, B-cell-depleted T cells, or PBMCs.

Assay used: immunoSEQ multiplex PCR; TCRdb lists only in-frame clones, some missing. The table lists approximately 52,000 clones, about nine tenths of them singletons, with 14% in the top ten. This receptor was identified in a man in his sixties or seventies with acute or convalescent COVID-19. Sample: peripheral blood.

The CDR3 nucleotides read TGTGCCTGGAGAGTAGCGGGAGTGGAGACCCAGTACTTC. Its protein product is CAWRVAGVETQYF. The rearrangement uses TRBV30 and TRBJ2-5, with 9 bases identical to TRBD2. CDR3 length equals 13 residues. V lost 3 bases, J lost 5 bases, and 4 bases stayed unmatched. Germline-derived CDR1 and CDR2 are GTSNPN and SVGIG (reference sequence).